This TCR beta chain came from a study of blood T cells in healthy people across ages. V was pared by 10 bases and J by 4 bases, with 17 bases between. The CDR3 is made up of 15 amino acids. Germline V gene lookup returns CDR1 ENHRY and CDR2 SYGVKD. A second about 6 to 11 cycle PCR used barcoded and J-beta primers. MiXCR, run by TCRdb on the 5' RACE reads, gives a single entry per CDR3 protein. The table lists over a million distinct CDR3 sequences, around 42% of them singletons, with under 8% in the top ten. This clonotype has a handful of counts. The chain is built from TRBV10-3 and TRBJ2-6; D possibly corresponds to TRBD1 (7 bases). This clonotype was obtained from a young woman in good health. The sequencing sample was made of blood. For the CDR3, the DNA is TGTGCCACGGGGGTACAGGGGACCGGGGCCAACGTCCTGACTTTC. The encoded protein is CATGVQGTGANVLTF.